This is a list of T cell receptor beta chains from one sample in a study of blood T cell repertoires in COVID-19. Sequencing used immunoSEQ multiplex PCR; TCRdb keeps in-frame clones, though not all of them. This sample has over 300,000 clones, with roughly 85% found just once. The sequenced sample consisted of peripheral blood. Source of these receptors: a human donor in a cohort sampled during active COVID-19. CDR3s include the opening cysteine and the closing phenylalanine or tryptophan. The order of the fields is CDR3 length, clone size, J gene, D gene, V gene, CDR3 DNA, CDR3 protein. The D gene is left open where the match is weak. Clone size, where shown, is once, few, many, or a class for clones that have expanded.

15 . TRBJ1-5 . TRBV5-6 TGTGCCAGCAGTCGCGGGGGCAGGGTAAATCAGCCCCAGCATTTT CASSRGGRVNQPQHF
14 . TRBJ2-7 TRBD1 TRBV30 TGTGCCTGGAGTCCTACCGGGACAGGGCACGAGCAGTACTTC CAWSPTGTGHEQYF
14 . TRBJ1-1 . TRBV5-1 TGCGCCAGCAGCAAGGGGACTGCGAACACTGAAGCTTTCTTT CASSKGTANTEAFF
12 once TRBJ2-1 . TRBV6-5 TGTGCCAGCAGTCAAAGGGGGAACGAGCAGTTCTTC CASSQRGNEQFF
11 . TRBJ1-5 . TRBV6-6 TGTGCCGCGGGGGTAGATCAGCCCCAGCATTTT CAAGVDQPQHF
18 . TRBJ2-4 . TRBV4-1 TGCGCCAGCAGCCCTGGGATTATGGACAGACTAGCCAAAAACATTCAGTACTTC CASSPGIMDRLAKNIQYF
13 . TRBJ2-7 TRBD2 TRBV6-5 TGTGCCAGCAGTTACTCGGCAGGACTAGCTCCCAACTTC CASSYSAGLAPNF
14 . TRBJ2-7 . TRBV5-1 TGCGCCAGCAGCGTAGGACAGAACGTCCTCGAGCAGTACTTC CASSVGQNVLEQYF
16 . TRBJ2-1 . TRBV24-1 TGTGCCACCAGTGATTCGAGGCAACTCTCCTACAATGAGCAGTTCTTC CATSDSRQLSYNEQFF
15 . TRBJ1-4 TRBD1 TRBV7-8 TGTGCCAGCAGCCTACTCGGGACAGCTAATGAAAAACTGTTTTTT CASSLLGTANEKLFF
13 . TRBJ2-7 . TRBV6-5 TGTGCCAGCGCCAGGTCCGAACTCTACGAGCAGTACTTC CASARSELYEQYF
14 . TRBJ1-2 . TRBV4-2 TGTGCCAGCAGCCAAGGTACAGATAACTATGGCTACACCTTC CASSQGTDNYGYTF
12 few TRBJ1-5 . TRBV12-3/TRBV12-4 TGTGCCAGCAGTTCAACACCCCAGCCCCAGCATTTT CASSSTPQPQHF